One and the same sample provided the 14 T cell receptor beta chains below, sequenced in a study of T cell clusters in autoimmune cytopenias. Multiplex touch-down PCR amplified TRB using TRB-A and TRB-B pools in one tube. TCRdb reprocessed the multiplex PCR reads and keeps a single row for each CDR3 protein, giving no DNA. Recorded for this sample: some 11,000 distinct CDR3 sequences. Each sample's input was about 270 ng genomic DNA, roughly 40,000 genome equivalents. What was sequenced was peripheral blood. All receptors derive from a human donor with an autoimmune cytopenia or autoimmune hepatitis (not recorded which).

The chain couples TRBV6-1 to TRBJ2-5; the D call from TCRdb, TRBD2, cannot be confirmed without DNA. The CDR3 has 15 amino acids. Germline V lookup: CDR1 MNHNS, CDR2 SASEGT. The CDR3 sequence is CASSELQGPQETQYF.

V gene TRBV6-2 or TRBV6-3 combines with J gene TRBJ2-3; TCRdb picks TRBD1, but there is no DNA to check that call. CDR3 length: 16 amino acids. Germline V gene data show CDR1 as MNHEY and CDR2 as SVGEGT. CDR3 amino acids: CASRPDRGPSTDTQYF.

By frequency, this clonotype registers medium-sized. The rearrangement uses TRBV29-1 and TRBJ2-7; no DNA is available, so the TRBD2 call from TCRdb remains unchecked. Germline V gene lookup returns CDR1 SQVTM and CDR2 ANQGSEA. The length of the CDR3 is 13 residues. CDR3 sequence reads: CSVIGWEGYEQYF.

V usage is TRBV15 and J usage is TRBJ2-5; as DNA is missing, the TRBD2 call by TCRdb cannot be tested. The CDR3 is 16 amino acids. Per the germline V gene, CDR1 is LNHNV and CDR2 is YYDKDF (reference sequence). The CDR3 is CATSTSPKGGVETQYF.

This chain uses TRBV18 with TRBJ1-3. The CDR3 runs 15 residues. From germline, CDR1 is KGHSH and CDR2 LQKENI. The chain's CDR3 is CASSLPGVSGNTIYF.

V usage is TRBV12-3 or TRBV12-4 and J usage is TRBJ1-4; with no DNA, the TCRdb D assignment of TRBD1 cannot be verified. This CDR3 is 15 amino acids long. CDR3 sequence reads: CASSWGQASGEKLFF.

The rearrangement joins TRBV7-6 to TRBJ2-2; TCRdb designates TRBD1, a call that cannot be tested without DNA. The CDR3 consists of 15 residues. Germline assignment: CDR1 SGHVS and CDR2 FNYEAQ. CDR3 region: CASSSPGQTPGELFF. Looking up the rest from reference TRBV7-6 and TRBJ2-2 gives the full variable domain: GAGVSQSPRYKVTKRGQDVALRCDPISGHVSLYWYRQALGQGPEFLTYFNYEAQQDKSGLPNDRFSAERPEGSISTLTIQRTEQRDSAMYRCASSSPGQTPGELFFGEGSRLTVL.

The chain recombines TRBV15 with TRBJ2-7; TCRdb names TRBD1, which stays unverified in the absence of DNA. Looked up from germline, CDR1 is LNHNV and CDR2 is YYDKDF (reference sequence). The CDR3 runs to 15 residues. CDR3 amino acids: CATSRDPIDRVGQYF.

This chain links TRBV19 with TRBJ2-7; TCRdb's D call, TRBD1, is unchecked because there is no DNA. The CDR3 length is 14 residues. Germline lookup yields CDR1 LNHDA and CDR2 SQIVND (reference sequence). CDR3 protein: CASSESATAYEQYF.

This chain's CDR3 is CASSYTAGGHRPNTDTQYF. The chain carries TRBV6-2 or TRBV6-3 and TRBJ2-3; there is no DNA to check the TCRdb D call of TRBD2. Germline CDR1 is MNHEY and CDR2 is SVGEGT. The CDR3 runs 19 residues.

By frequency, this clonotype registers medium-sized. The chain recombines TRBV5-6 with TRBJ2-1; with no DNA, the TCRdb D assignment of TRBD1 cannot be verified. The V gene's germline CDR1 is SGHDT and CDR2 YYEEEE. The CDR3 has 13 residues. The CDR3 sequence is CASSFGQGIEQFF. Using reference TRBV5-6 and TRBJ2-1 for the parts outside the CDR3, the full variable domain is DAGVTQSPTHLIKTRGQQVTLRCSPKSGHDTVSWYQQALGQGPQFIFQYYEEEERQRGNFPDRFSGHQFPNYSSELNVNALLLGDSALYLCASSFGQGIEQFFGPGTRLTVL.

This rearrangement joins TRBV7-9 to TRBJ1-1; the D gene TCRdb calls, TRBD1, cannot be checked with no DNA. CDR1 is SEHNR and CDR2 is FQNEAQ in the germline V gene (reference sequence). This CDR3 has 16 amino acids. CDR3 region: CASSTRGTGAETEAFF.

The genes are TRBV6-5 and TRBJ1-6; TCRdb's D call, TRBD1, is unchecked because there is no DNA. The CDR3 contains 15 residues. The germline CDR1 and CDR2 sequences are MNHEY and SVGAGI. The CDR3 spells CASSRPGTGTSPLHF.

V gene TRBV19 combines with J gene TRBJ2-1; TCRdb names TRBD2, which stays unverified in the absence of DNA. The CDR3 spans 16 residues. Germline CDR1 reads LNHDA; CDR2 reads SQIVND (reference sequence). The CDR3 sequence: CASSIFRGVHAGEQFF.